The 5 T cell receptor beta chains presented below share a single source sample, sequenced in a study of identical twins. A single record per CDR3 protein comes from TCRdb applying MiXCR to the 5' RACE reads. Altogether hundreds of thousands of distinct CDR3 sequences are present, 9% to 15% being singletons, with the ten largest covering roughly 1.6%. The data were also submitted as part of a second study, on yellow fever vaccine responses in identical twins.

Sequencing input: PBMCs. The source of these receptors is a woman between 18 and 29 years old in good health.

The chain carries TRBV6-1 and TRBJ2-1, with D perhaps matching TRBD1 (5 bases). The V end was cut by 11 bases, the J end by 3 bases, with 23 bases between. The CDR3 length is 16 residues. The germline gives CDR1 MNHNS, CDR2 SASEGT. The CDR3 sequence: CAAHPQPGRDYNEQFF. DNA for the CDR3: TGTGCCGCCCACCCTCAACCAGGCAGGGACTACAATGAGCAGTTCTTC.

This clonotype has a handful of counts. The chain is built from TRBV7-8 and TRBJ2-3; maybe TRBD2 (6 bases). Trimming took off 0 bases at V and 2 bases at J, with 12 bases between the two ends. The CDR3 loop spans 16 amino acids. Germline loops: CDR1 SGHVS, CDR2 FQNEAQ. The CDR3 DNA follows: TGTGCCAGCAGCTTAGCGGGGGACTTAATCACAGATACGCAGTATTTT. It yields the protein CASSLAGDLITDTQYF. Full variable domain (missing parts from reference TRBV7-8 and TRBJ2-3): GAGVSQSPRYKVAKRGQDVALRCDPISGHVSLFWYQQALGQGPEFLTYFQNEAQLDKSGLPSDRFFAERPEGSVSTLKIQRTQQEDSAVYLCASSLAGDLITDTQYFGPGTRLTVL.

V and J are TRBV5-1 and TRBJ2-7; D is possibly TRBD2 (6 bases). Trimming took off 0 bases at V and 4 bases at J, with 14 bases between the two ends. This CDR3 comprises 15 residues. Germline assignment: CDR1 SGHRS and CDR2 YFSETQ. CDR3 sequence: CASSLERVDRYEQYF. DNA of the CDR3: TGCGCCAGCAGCTTGGAGCGGGTCGACCGGTACGAGCAGTACTTC.

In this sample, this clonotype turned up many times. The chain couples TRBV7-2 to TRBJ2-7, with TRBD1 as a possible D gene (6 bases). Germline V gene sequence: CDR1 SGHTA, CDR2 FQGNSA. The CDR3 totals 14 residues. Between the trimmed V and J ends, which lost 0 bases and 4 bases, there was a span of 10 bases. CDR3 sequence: CASSLAQGLYEQYF. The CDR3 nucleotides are TGTGCCAGCAGCTTAGCGCAGGGGCTTTACGAGCAGTACTTC.

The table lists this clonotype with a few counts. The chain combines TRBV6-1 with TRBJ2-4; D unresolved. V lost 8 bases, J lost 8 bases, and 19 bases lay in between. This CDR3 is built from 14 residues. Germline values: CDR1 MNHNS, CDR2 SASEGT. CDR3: CASLTEGIQDIQYF. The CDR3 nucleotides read TGTGCCAGCCTCACGGAAGGAATTCAGGACATTCAGTACTTC.